A selection of T cell receptor beta chains follows, all from one sample in a study of cytomegalovirus exposure and HLA in healthy donors. Method: immunoSEQ multiplex PCR; TCRdb's copy keeps in-frame clones and lacks some. The table shows roughly 140,000 clones, with over 60% occurring only once. Sample: PBMCs. The receptors stem from a male donor in good health and CMV-seronegative. Both conserved end residues are part of each CDR3. Each record gives: D gene, clone size, CDR3 length, V gene, J gene, CDR3 DNA, CDR3 protein. D genes are given only for firm matches. Not all rows give a size; the values are once, few, many and, for expanded clones, a class.

D: NA; size: NA; length: 15; V: TRBV6-5; J: TRBJ2-3; DNA: TGTGCCAGCAGTTACTCGAGGACAGTCTCAGATACGCAGTATTTT; CDR3: CASSYSRTVSDTQYF
D: NA; size: NA; length: 15; V: TRBV5-1; J: TRBJ2-3; DNA: TGCGCCAGCAGCGACCAAGGGCGGGCCACAGATACGCAGTATTTT; CDR3: CASSDQGRATDTQYF
D: NA; size: NA; length: 15; V: TRBV6-1; J: TRBJ1-6; DNA: TGTGCCAGCAGTGAATACGAGGGCCCGAATTCACCCCTCCACTTT; CDR3: CASSEYEGPNSPLHF
D: TRBD1; size: NA; length: 15; V: TRBV7-2; J: TRBJ1-6; DNA: TGTGCCAGCAGCTTAGGGGGGACAGGGAATTCACCCCTCCACTTT; CDR3: CASSLGGTGNSPLHF
D: NA; size: NA; length: 15; V: TRBV27; J: TRBJ1-2; DNA: TGTGCCAGCAGCCTCGTAGGGGCAGTGAACTATGGCTACACCTTC; CDR3: CASSLVGAVNYGYTF
D: NA; size: NA; length: 15; V: TRBV11-2; J: TRBJ1-1; DNA: TGTGCCAGCAGCTTAGGCGGGAAACCTTACTCTGAAGCTTTCTTT; CDR3: CASSLGGKPYSEAFF
D: NA; size: NA; length: 13; V: TRBV9; J: TRBJ2-5; DNA: TGTGCCAGCAGCGTAGGACAGCAAGAGACCCAGTACTTC; CDR3: CASSVGQQETQYF
D: NA; size: NA; length: 14; V: TRBV7-9; J: TRBJ1-1; DNA: TGTGCCAGCAGCTCTAGAATGGCTTACACTGAAGCTTTCTTT; CDR3: CASSSRMAYTEAFF
D: NA; size: NA; length: 13; V: TRBV11-2; J: TRBJ1-1; DNA: TGTGCCAGCAGCTTAATAGTGAACACTGAAGCTTTCTTT; CDR3: CASSLIVNTEAFF
D: TRBD1; size: NA; length: 13; V: TRBV7-2; J: TRBJ1-2; DNA: TGTGCCAGCAGCAATACTCTTGGACAGGGGTACACCTTC; CDR3: CASSNTLGQGYTF
D: TRBD2; size: NA; length: 15; V: TRBV4-2; J: TRBJ2-7; DNA: TGTGCCAGCAGCCCCGCCCTAGCGGAGAGATACGAGCAGTACTTC; CDR3: CASSPALAERYEQYF
D: TRBD1; size: few; length: 17; V: TRBV5-5; J: TRBJ1-4; DNA: TGTGCCAGCAGCTTGAGGGACAGGGGCGCAACTAATGAAAAACTGTTTTTT; CDR3: CASSLRDRGATNEKLFF
D: NA; size: NA; length: 14; V: TRBV2; J: TRBJ1-2; DNA: TGTGCCAGCAGTCTAGGGGAGGGCTACTATGGCTACACCTTC; CDR3: CASSLGEGYYGYTF
D: TRBD1; size: few; length: 15; V: TRBV14; J: TRBJ2-5; DNA: TGTGCCAGCAGCCAAGGACAGGGGGCTCAAGAGACCCAGTACTTC; CDR3: CASSQGQGAQETQYF
D: TRBD2; size: NA; length: 13; V: TRBV29-1; J: TRBJ2-7; DNA: TGCAGCGTGTTAGCGGGAGCGATGTACGAGCAGTACTTC; CDR3: CSVLAGAMYEQYF
D: TRBD2; size: once; length: 15; V: TRBV18; J: TRBJ2-2; DNA: TGTGCCAGCTCACGGACTAGTCTAACCACCGGGGAGCTGTTTTTT; CDR3: CASSRTSLTTGELFF
D: TRBD1; size: NA; length: 15; V: TRBV27; J: TRBJ1-1; DNA: TGTGCCAGCAGTTTATCAGGGACAGTGAACACTGAAGCTTTCTTT; CDR3: CASSLSGTVNTEAFF
D: NA; size: once; length: 13; V: TRBV5-4; J: TRBJ2-5; DNA: TGTGCCAGCAGCTTGGCGCAGGGGGGCGGGCAGTACTTC; CDR3: CASSLAQGGGQYF
D: NA; size: NA; length: 14; V: TRBV5-6; J: TRBJ2-5; DNA: TGTGCCAGCAGCTTCCGGGGGGCGGGGGAGACCCAGTACTTC; CDR3: CASSFRGAGETQYF
D: NA; size: NA; length: 20; V: TRBV21-1; J: TRBJ2-1; DNA: NA; CDR3: CASSNRAGQGAFGAGNEQFF
D: NA; size: NA; length: 11; V: TRBV11-3; J: TRBJ2-1; DNA: TGTGCCAGCAGCTCCGACAATGAGCAGTTCTTC; CDR3: CASSSDNEQFF
D: NA; size: once; length: 14; V: TRBV5-6; J: TRBJ1-2; DNA: TGTGCCAGCACCATAGAGCAGGGGTATCGTGGCTACACCTTC; CDR3: CASTIEQGYRGYTF
D: TRBD2; size: NA; length: 16; V: TRBV15; J: TRBJ2-5; DNA: TGTGCCACCAGCAGAACTAGGGCTAGCGGGCTGGAGACCCAGTACTTC; CDR3: CATSRTRASGLETQYF
D: NA; size: NA; length: 15; V: TRBV9; J: TRBJ1-1; DNA: TGTGCCAGCAGCCTAGGGAGTTTAGGGGCCTTTGAAGCTTTCTTT; CDR3: CASSLGSLGAFEAFF
D: NA; size: NA; length: 15; V: TRBV15; J: TRBJ2-3; DNA: TGTGCCACCAGCAGAGCGCCAGGGGTTGCAGATACGCAGTATTTT; CDR3: CATSRAPGVADTQYF
D: TRBD1; size: NA; length: 13; V: TRBV7-2; J: TRBJ1-1; DNA: TGTGCCAGCCGGGGACAGGGGATACCTGAAGCTTTCTTT; CDR3: CASRGQGIPEAFF
D: TRBD2; size: NA; length: 14; V: TRBV7-2; J: TRBJ2-1; DNA: TGTGCCAGCAGCCTTTCCCAACTAGCGAATGAGCAGTTCTTC; CDR3: CASSLSQLANEQFF
D: NA; size: NA; length: 15; V: TRBV5-4; J: TRBJ2-7; DNA: TGTGCCAGCAGCTTGCGGCCAGGGCAGGGAAACGAGCAGTACTTC; CDR3: CASSLRPGQGNEQYF
D: TRBD2; size: NA; length: 16; V: TRBV4-3; J: TRBJ2-5; DNA: TGCGCCAGCAGCGACCGGACTAGCGGGGGGCGGGAGACCCAGTACTTC; CDR3: CASSDRTSGGRETQYF
D: TRBD2; size: NA; length: 15; V: TRBV7-9; J: TRBJ2-1; DNA: TGTGCCAGCACCCCCCGGCGGGAGGGCCGGAGTGAGCAGTTCTTC; CDR3: CASTPRREGRSEQFF
D: NA; size: NA; length: 14; V: TRBV6-6; J: TRBJ1-1; DNA: TGTGCCAGCAGTTCCCAGGTTATGAACACTGAAGCTTTCTTT; CDR3: CASSSQVMNTEAFF
D: TRBD2; size: NA; length: 15; V: TRBV7-6; J: TRBJ2-7; DNA: TGTGCCAGCAGCTTAGGGACTAGCGAAAACTACGAGCAGTACTTC; CDR3: CASSLGTSENYEQYF
D: TRBD2; size: NA; length: 15; V: TRBV25-1; J: TRBJ2-2; DNA: TGTGCCAGCAAACAGGCGGGGGGTAACACCGGGGAGCTGTTTTTT; CDR3: CASKQAGGNTGELFF
D: NA; size: once; length: 13; V: TRBV5-6; J: TRBJ2-1; DNA: TGTGCCAGCAGCTTCGGCAGGGCCGGTGAGCAGTTCTTC; CDR3: CASSFGRAGEQFF
D: NA; size: NA; length: 14; V: TRBV5-1; J: TRBJ2-2; DNA: TGCGCCAGCAGCTTGGGCACGGGGACCGGGGAGCTGTTTTTT; CDR3: CASSLGTGTGELFF
D: TRBD1; size: NA; length: 14; V: TRBV2; J: TRBJ1-6; DNA: TGTGCCAGCAGGGCCGGGACAGGCAATTCACCCCTCCACTTT; CDR3: CASRAGTGNSPLHF
D: NA; size: NA; length: 14; V: TRBV6-4; J: TRBJ2-7; DNA: TGTGCCAGCAGTGAGGACGAGGGTTCGCACGAGCAGTACTTC; CDR3: CASSEDEGSHEQYF
D: TRBD1; size: few; length: 14; V: TRBV6-5; J: TRBJ1-2; DNA: TGTGCCAGCAGCCGCGAACAGGGGCGGCAGGGCTACACCTTC; CDR3: CASSREQGRQGYTF
D: NA; size: NA; length: 16; V: TRBV7-2; J: TRBJ2-3; DNA: TGTGCCAGCAGCTTAGTCCCTCCCGGGATGGGGGATACGCAGTATTTT; CDR3: CASSLVPPGMGDTQYF
D: NA; size: NA; length: 12; V: TRBV2; J: TRBJ2-2; DNA: TGTGCCAGCGGGGGGGGGCCCGGGGAGCTGTTTTTT; CDR3: CASGGGPGELFF
D: NA; size: NA; length: 12; V: TRBV29-1; J: TRBJ2-7; DNA: TGCAGCGTTGAACAGGGATCCTACGAGCAGTACTTC; CDR3: CSVEQGSYEQYF